What follows describes a single TCR beta chain. The data derive from a study of blood T cell repertoires in COVID-19. Study processing details: Reference gene primer amplification yielded estimated nucleated cell counts. Profiling relied on immunoSEQ multiplex PCR, and the TCRdb table lists in-frame clones only, not all of them. Clone size and V and J calls were adopted from that table, with D and trimming inferred from the DNA. The sample carries roughly 320,000 clones, 70% to 90% recorded once. The J segment lost 4 bases and the V segment lost 5 bases, leaving 5 bases of the junction unmatched. CDR3 length: 13 residues. The V gene's germline CDR1 is GTSNPN and CDR2 SVGIG (reference sequence).

This sequence originates from a human donor in a cohort sampled during active COVID-19. The chain couples TRBV30 to TRBJ1-5; 7 bases map to TRBD1. The sequenced sample was peripheral blood. The CDR3 DNA sequence: TGTGCCTGGGGGGGACAGACGAATCAGCCCCAGCATTTT. The encoded protein is CAWGGQTNQPQHF.